This T cell receptor beta chain is from a study of blood T cell repertoires in COVID-19. Study-level background: The United States, Italy and Spain were the sources of the acute and convalescent COVID-19 samples. Sources were T cells, B-cell-depleted T cells, or PBMCs; the material itself was cDNA or gDNA.

In the authors' methods: Scientists estimated how many nucleated cells there were by amplifying reference gene primers. Sequencing used immunoSEQ multiplex PCR; TCRdb keeps in-frame clones, though not all of them. V, J and clone size were drawn from that table, and D and trimming were deduced from the DNA. The data contain over 70,000 clones, 76% of them seen just once; the ten biggest clones take up around a sixth. This clone was counted only a few times. The CDR3 extends over 15 amino acids. V was trimmed by 6 bases and J by 1 base, leaving 15 bases between them. Germline V gives CDR1 SGHTA, CDR2 FQGTGA.

The chain links TRBV7-3 to TRBJ1-1; D may be TRBD1 (5 bases). The receptor was isolated from a man between 65 and 85 years old with active or convalescent COVID-19. The sample was peripheral blood. The CDR3 DNA follows: TGTGCCAGCAGTCGAACAGGCAGACCGAACACTGAAGCTTTCTTT. Protein sequence: CASSRTGRPNTEAFF.